The 15 T cell receptor beta chains below were found in one sample sequenced in a study of T-cell reconstitution after alpha-beta-depleted transplantation in children. The TCRbeta library incorporated unique molecular identifiers. TCRdb re-called the PCR reads with MiXCR, one entry per CDR3 protein. The profile covers 900,000 or so distinct CDR3 sequences, with 15% to 20% appearing a single time and approximately 5% taken by the ten largest. The starting material was PBMCs, mostly from graft donor cells, obtained 360 days after TCRalphabeta/CD19-depleted stem cell transplant. The receptors derive from a male patient younger than 18 who had a stem cell transplant for acute lymphoblastic leukemia, so the T cells may come from the graft donor.

In its sample, this clonotype was seen once. The chain carries TRBV18 and TRBJ2-6, with TRBD2 matching 7 bases. Germline CDR1 and CDR2: KGHSH and LQKENI. Trimming at V came to 3 bases and at J to 0 bases, leaving 8 bases not matched to a gene. CDR3 length: 18 residues. CDR3 in DNA: TGTGCCAGCTCACCCTTTACGGGACTAAGCTCTGGGGCCAACGTCCTGACTTTC. Translating gives CASSPFTGLSSGANVLTF.

The chain uses TRBV5-1 and TRBJ2-7, with 12 bases that match TRBD2. Germline assignment: CDR1 SGHRS and CDR2 YFSETQ. This CDR3 comprises 17 residues. V shed 0 bases and J 5 bases; nucleotides not matched to a gene: 9. This CDR3 is CASSLVRLAGEVDEQYF. The DNA of the CDR3 is TGCGCCAGCAGCTTGGTGAGACTAGCGGGAGAGGTGGACGAGCAGTACTTC.

This clonotype was observed at least ten times. This rearrangement joins TRBV7-9 to TRBJ2-5; 7 positions match TRBD1. The CDR3 runs to 15 residues. With V trimmed by 0 bases and J by 4 bases, 5 bases remained unmatched. Germline values: CDR1 SEHNR, CDR2 FQNEAQ (reference sequence). CDR3 coding DNA: TGTGCCAGCAGCTTAGCTCAGGGGGTGAGAGAGACCCAGTACTTC. Residues: CASSLAQGVRETQYF.

This chain uses TRBV6-5 with TRBJ2-7; possibly TRBD1 for D (5 bases). The CDR3 spans 15 residues. Trimming stripped 0 bases from V and 2 bases from J, with 11 bases between. Per the germline V gene, CDR1 is MNHEY and CDR2 is SVGAGI. The CDR3 bases are TGTGCCAGCAGTTACTCGACAGTCTTAACCTACGAGCAGTACTTC. Amino acid sequence: CASSYSTVLTYEQYF.

This clonotype has ten or more counts. This chain uses TRBV29-1 with TRBJ2-2, with D possibly TRBD1 on 5 matching bases. V was trimmed by 4 bases and J by 3 bases, leaving 9 bases between them. This CDR3 spans 13 amino acids. The germline V gene has CDR1 SQVTM and CDR2 ANQGSEA. CDR3 region: CSVVRADTGELFF. CDR3 sequence (DNA): TGCAGCGTTGTCAGGGCCGACACCGGGGAGCTGTTTTTT.

V and J are TRBV24-1 and TRBJ2-2; D not certain. From germline, CDR1 is KGHDR and CDR2 SFDVKD. V was trimmed by 4 bases and J by 6 bases, leaving 11 bases between them. The CDR3 covers 14 residues. Here the CDR3 DNA reads TGTGCCACCAGTGAGCCTGGACCGGCCGGGGAGCTGTTTTTT. Its protein is CATSEPGPAGELFF.

This clonotype appeared a few times. The J gene is TRBJ2-7, the V gene TRBV19; D call uncertain. The CDR3 consists of 14 residues. Germline lookup yields CDR1 LNHDA and CDR2 SQIVND (reference sequence). V dropped 8 bases and J dropped 4 bases, with 18 bases sitting between them. Here the CDR3 DNA reads TGTGCCAGTCGCGATTCCGATTCTGTGTACGAGCAGTACTTC. Its protein product is CASRDSDSVYEQYF.

This clonotype has only a few counts. J is TRBJ2-5 and V is TRBV4-3, with 10 bases matching TRBD2. Unmatched junction bases numbered 3, after V lost 1 base and J lost 4 bases. The V gene's germline CDR1 is LGHNA and CDR2 YSLEER. The length of the CDR3 is 15 residues. The CDR3 DNA reads as TGCGCCAGCAGCCAAGCTAGCGGGAGAGGAGAGACCCAGTACTTC. Translated: CASSQASGRGETQYF.

The chain joins TRBV29-1 to TRBJ1-4, with TRBD1 identical over 12 bases. Germline V lookup: CDR1 SQVTM, CDR2 ANQGSEA. V dropped 5 bases and J dropped 8; count of bases not matched to a gene: 9. The CDR3 has 15 residues. The CDR3 is CSVYLPGTGGEKLFF. DNA of the CDR3: TGCAGCGTTTACCTGCCGGGGACAGGGGGCGAAAAACTGTTTTTT.

This clonotype is a singleton in its sample. The chain recombines TRBV3-1 with TRBJ1-2; D perhaps matches TRBD1 (5 bases). Trimming took 0 bases from V and 4 from J, leaving 15 bases between them. Germline V lookup: CDR1 LGHDT, CDR2 YNNKEL (reference sequence). CDR3 size: 16 residues. The CDR3 loop reads CASSQDKTGLFYGYTF. In DNA, the CDR3 is TGTGCCAGCAGCCAAGATAAGACGGGGCTTTTCTATGGCTACACCTTC.

A few counts support this clonotype. V gene TRBV4-1 combines with J gene TRBJ2-7; 9 bases match TRBD1. This CDR3 is built from 15 residues. CDR1 and CDR2 (germline): MGHRA, YSYEKL. V was clipped by 2 bases and J by 5 bases; unmatched bases: 7. For the CDR3, the DNA is TGCGCCAGCAGCCAATCTCCCGGGACAGGGCACGAGCAGTACTTC. This encodes CASSQSPGTGHEQYF.

This clonotype occurred many times. This chain links TRBV5-6 with TRBJ2-7, with D possibly being TRBD1 or TRBD2 (5 bases each). V dropped 4 bases and J dropped 3 bases, with 14 bases sitting between them. Germline V gives CDR1 SGHDT, CDR2 YYEEEE. The CDR3 covers 14 residues. CDR3 loop: CASSPSPGGYEQYF. The CDR3 bases are TGTGCCAGCAGCCCGAGCCCTGGGGGCTACGAGCAGTACTTC. Full variable domain (remainder filled in from reference TRBV5-6 and TRBJ2-7): DAGVTQSPTHLIKTRGQQVTLRCSPKSGHDTVSWYQQALGQGPQFIFQYYEEEERQRGNFPDRFSGHQFPNYSSELNVNALLLGDSALYLCASSPSPGGYEQYFGPGTRLTVT.

This clonotype was found many times. V and J are TRBV5-1 and TRBJ2-4; TRBD2 matches at 16 bases. Germline CDR1 reads SGHRS; CDR2 reads YFSETQ. Trimming at V came to 1 base and at J to 7 bases, leaving 14 bases not matched to a gene. The CDR3 runs 20 residues. The CDR3 region is CASSLRPGTSGRGGLNIQYF. The CDR3 region has the DNA TGCGCCAGCAGCTTGAGACCCGGGACTAGCGGGAGGGGGGGCTTGAACATTCAGTACTTC. Variable domain in full (rest from reference TRBV5-1 and TRBJ2-4): KAGVTQTPRYLIKTRGQQVTLSCSPISGHRSVSWYQQTPGQGLQFLFEYFSETQRNKGNFPGRFSGRQFSNSRSEMNVSTLELGDSALYLCASSLRPGTSGRGGLNIQYFGAGTRLSVL.

This clonotype was counted at least ten times. This chain links TRBV5-1 with TRBJ2-2; tentatively, D is TRBD2 (6 bases). The CDR3 is 15 amino acids. CDR1 SGHRS and CDR2 YFSETQ come from the germline V gene. V was cut by 4 bases and J by 1 base, with 11 bases left in between. The CDR3 spells CASSARDLNTGELFF. As DNA, the CDR3 is TGCGCCAGCAGCGCCAGGGACTTGAACACCGGGGAGCTGTTTTTT.

Worth noting for this clonotype: Likely a read error: the CDR3 ends without its conserved phenylalanine or tryptophan. V usage is TRBV5-1 and J usage is TRBJ2-1, with 13 bases matching TRBD2. CDR1 and CDR2 (germline): SGHRS, YFSETQ. The CDR3 has 16 amino acids. The V segment lost 4 bases and the J segment 5 bases; nucleotides outside the gene matches: 6. The CDR3 region has the DNA TGCGCCAGCAGCCCGACCGGGACTAGCGGGAACAATGAGCAGTTCTAC. Translated: CASSPTGTSGNNEQFY.